Many counts were recorded for the clone carrying this TCR beta chain. Its antigen is unknown. CDR3 size: 16 residues. Trimming took off 3 bases at V and 0 bases at J, with 10 bases between the two ends. CDR1 is SGHRS and CDR2 is YFSETQ in the germline V gene. The study isolated at least 6 million PBMCs from each sample. These data come from a study of blood T cells in healthy people across ages. Overall study results and limits: Compared with aged donors, long-lived donors showed fewer expanded clones, suggesting selection.

The second PCR ran about 6 to 11 cycles with a sample-barcoded 5' primer and J-beta primers. A minimum of 2.5 million CDR3-containing paired-end reads was obtained for each sample. TCRdb reanalysed the 5' RACE reads using MiXCR and keeps one entry per CDR3 protein. The sample consists of around 870,000 distinct CDR3 sequences, roughly 26% of them appearing once. This rearrangement joins TRBV5-1 to TRBJ2-6; D unclear. The sample taken for sequencing was blood. This receptor was obtained from a woman older than 75 in good health. In DNA, the CDR3 is TGCGCCAGCAGCTCAACATATAGCTCTGGGGCCAACGTCCTGACTTTC. It specifies CASSSTYSSGANVLTF.